The 13 T cell receptor beta chains presented below share a single source sample, sequenced in a study of T cells after yellow fever vaccination. TCRdb fed the 5' RACE reads into MiXCR, producing one record per CDR3 protein. The table includes 200,000 to 300,000 distinct CDR3 sequences, approximately 6.3% detected once. This specimen consisted of CD4+ T cells sorted from PBMCs, obtained on the day of the yellow fever booster vaccination. The receptors here all came from a man aged 25-45 years who received the YFV17D yellow fever vaccine.

This clonotype has more than one count but fewer than ten. The chain combines TRBV7-9 with TRBJ1-2, with D unclear. This CDR3 has 12 amino acids. The germline V gene encodes CDR1 SEHNR and CDR2 FQNEAQ (reference sequence). V was pared by 7 bases and J by 4 bases, with 10 bases between. CDR3: CASTAPPYGYTF. CDR3 in DNA: TGTGCCAGCACGGCCCCGCCCTATGGCTACACCTTC.

The chain combines TRBV28 with TRBJ2-7; D is unclear. Germline values: CDR1 MDHEN, CDR2 SYDVKM. Deletions cut 6 bases from V and 0 bases from J, with 12 bases between. This CDR3 spans 14 amino acids. The CDR3 DNA reads as TGTGCCAGCAGGCCCCCTCGGGCCTCCTACGAGCAGTACTTC. Encoded protein: CASRPPRASYEQYF.

This clonotype showed up many times. CDR3 DNA sequence: TGTGCCAGCAGCTTAGTGACAGGACCCGGGGATGAGCAGTTCTTC. Translated, it gives CASSLVTGPGDEQFF. The rearrangement joins TRBV7-9 to TRBJ2-1; D perhaps matches TRBD1 (6 bases). CDR1 and CDR2 from the germline V gene are SEHNR and FQNEAQ (reference sequence). The CDR3 is made up of 15 amino acids. The V end was cut by 1 base, the J end by 8 bases, with 15 bases between. Drawing the rest from reference TRBV7-9 and TRBJ2-1, the complete variable domain is DTGVSQNPRHKITKRGQNVTFRCDPISEHNRLYWYRQTLGQGPEFLTYFQNEAQLEKSRLLSDRFSAERPKGSFSTLEIQRTEQGDSAMYLCASSLVTGPGDEQFFGPGTRLTVL.

This clonotype was counted only a few times. This chain uses TRBV9 with TRBJ2-3; D might be TRBD2 (6 bases). Germline-derived CDR1 and CDR2 are SGDLS and YYNGEE. CDR3 length equals 15 residues. V lost 1 base and J lost 5, with 14 bases in between. CDR3 region: CASSVNKGGGDTQYF. CDR3 coding DNA: TGTGCCAGCAGCGTAAATAAGGGAGGAGGAGATACGCAGTATTTT.

In the case of this clonotype: The germline gene is not matched at one end of the junction; a read error may be the cause. This chain's CDR3 is CASSSGTLTSIGANDLTF. The CDR3 bases are TGTGCCAGTAGTTCCGGGACGCTGACCTCAATAGGGGCCAACGACCTGACTTTC. The chain links TRBV19 to TRBJ2-6; D tentatively fits TRBD1 or TRBD2 (5 bases each). The CDR3 has 18 amino acids. Germline assignment: CDR1 LNHDA and CDR2 SQIVND (reference sequence).

The table lists this clonotype with many counts. V and J are TRBV2 and TRBJ1-5; no clear D. V was cut by 3 bases and J by 4 bases, with 4 bases left in between. Germline CDR1 and CDR2: SNHLY and FYNNEI. This CDR3 comprises 12 residues. CDR3: CASSDRNQPQHF. CDR3 DNA: TGTGCCAGCAGTGACCGGAATCAGCCCCAGCATTTT.

This clonotype was picked up many times. The chain combines TRBV6-5 with TRBJ2-2, with D unclear. Looked up from germline, CDR1 is MNHEY and CDR2 is SVGAGI. This CDR3 spans 15 amino acids. The V end was cut by 5 bases, the J end by 2 bases, with 12 bases between. In DNA form, the CDR3 reads TGTGCCAGCAGTCCTAGTCGAATCAACACCGGGGAGCTGTTTTTT. Translation: CASSPSRINTGELFF.

This clonotype was seen many times. V and J are TRBV2 and TRBJ2-3, with 7 bases aligning to TRBD1. Germline CDR1 is SNHLY and CDR2 is FYNNEI. The V gene end was trimmed by 5 bases and the J gene end by 3 bases; junction bases not matched to a gene: 8. The CDR3 extends over 15 amino acids. The CDR3 bases are TGTGCCAGCAGTTCACAGGGGAAGATAACAGATACGCAGTATTTT. Translated: CASSSQGKITDTQYF.

The chain joins TRBV5-1 to TRBJ2-7; TRBD2 agrees at 14 bases. The V gene end was trimmed by 1 base and the J gene end by 1 base; junction bases not matched to a gene: 22. The CDR3 is 23 amino acids. Germline lookup yields CDR1 SGHRS and CDR2 YFSETQ. This chain's CDR3 is CASSLILFSLGFGTSGSSYEQYF. CDR3 coding DNA: TGCGCCAGCAGCTTGATCCTTTTTAGTCTAGGGTTCGGGACTAGCGGGAGTTCCTACGAGCAGTACTTC.

This clonotype was observed a handful of times. The rearrangement joins TRBV7-2 to TRBJ1-5; D uncertain. Trimming took 3 bases from V and 7 from J, leaving 7 bases between them. The CDR3 contains 12 residues. CDR1 is SGHTA, CDR2 FQGNSA, per germline. The CDR3 nucleotides are TGTGCCAGCAGCTTGGATCTCCAGCCCCAGCATTTT. The encoded protein is CASSLDLQPQHF.

This clonotype has a count of ten or more. This chain joins TRBV6-2 or TRBV6-3 and TRBJ2-7; 7 bases align to TRBD1. V shed 5 bases, J shed 3 bases, and the junction held 1 base outside the gene matches. The CDR3 is made up of 12 amino acids. CDR1 is MNHEY, CDR2 SVGEGT, per germline. The CDR3 coding sequence is TGTGCCAGCAGTACAGGGGACTACGAGCAGTACTTC. This codes for CASSTGDYEQYF.

This chain joins TRBV11-2 and TRBJ2-2; tentative D call: TRBD2 (6 bases). The V and J ends lost 5 bases and 7 bases respectively, with 14 bases between them. Germline-derived CDR1 and CDR2 are SGHAT and FQNNGV. The CDR3 sequence is 14 residues long. As DNA, the CDR3 is TGTGCCAGCAGCACCACCGGGGGTGTCGGGGAGCTGTTTTTT. The encoded protein is CASSTTGGVGELFF.

This clonotype was found a few times. This CDR3 reads CASGLAAPGNEQFF. The CDR3 bases are TGTGCCAGCGGCCTAGCCGCTCCCGGGAATGAGCAGTTCTTC. V gene TRBV6-1 combines with J gene TRBJ2-1, with D maybe TRBD2 (5 bases). Trimming shortened V by 8 bases and J by 7 bases, and 18 bases separated the two germline ends. This CDR3 contains 14 residues. Germline V gene sequence: CDR1 MNHNS, CDR2 SASEGT.